This TCR beta chain was captured in a study of T cell repertoires in cytomegalovirus infection (dated by TCRdb to between 2019 and 2020). With respect to the entire study: Donor HLA type was relevant to the analysis, because carriage of CMV infection together with the matching HLA type was indicated by public TCR beta signatures.

The sequencer listed for this sample is Illumina HiSeq 1500. Using fastp trimming at Q25 and MiXCR clonotype assembly, TCRdb reanalyzed the public sequencing data and kept in-frame beta chains. Merged by CDR3 protein, the rows form single entries marked with the most common genes and DNA. The sample table contains hundreds of thousands of distinct CDR3 sequences; only one count was recorded for about a third of them. The top ten clonotypes cover 2.8% of the sample. This clonotype was counted a few times. Its antigen target is currently unknown. No base qualities exist here, and no much larger clone lies one base off it. The junction carries 14 bases between V and J, which are trimmed by 3 bases and 3 bases respectively. From the germline V gene, CDR1 is MGHRA and CDR2 is YSYEKL. From the cysteine up to the phenylalanine, the CDR3 has a length of 15 residues. Just the 45-base CDR3 DNA is kept, in frame starting at base 1.

The study at large found these results: The ex vivo response was dominated by HLA-C-restricted CMV-specific TCR beta clonotypes, and the single most frequent clonotype in two of eight donors was supplied by these HLA-C-restricted clonotypes. In both this cohort and an independent roughly 350-donor cohort, the cumulative frequency of public TCR beta family members distinguished carriers of CMV infection plus the relevant HLA type.

Sample: PBMCs. The chain links TRBV4-1 with TRBJ1-2; the D region possibly corresponds to TRBD1 (5 bases align). The source is a human donor in good health (CMV status not recorded). Some clones in this sample may be carry-over from other donors' samples. For the CDR3, the sequence is CASSQPATADYGYTF. Here is the DNA: TGCGCCAGCAGCCAGCCAGCGACAGCGGACTATGGCTACACCTTC.